These 19 T cell receptor beta chains were all obtained from the same sample, sequenced in a study of Graves' ophthalmopathy and Graves' hyperthyroidism. Scientists amplified the TCR beta CDR3 regions from RNA transcripts. HTBI primers were used in a first-round RT-PCR, which preceded a second-round multiplex PCR. Each CDR3 protein is one row after TCRdb ran MiXCR on the multiplex PCR reads. The table records roughly 400,000 distinct CDR3 sequences, over 15% of them present only once. Sequenced sample: peripheral blood. These receptor sequences come from a woman aged 18-29 years with stable Graves' hyperthyroidism.

In this sample, this clonotype turned up a few times. The rearrangement links TRBV5-1 to TRBJ2-5; D is perhaps TRBD2 (6 bases). Trimming stripped 2 bases from V and 0 bases from J, with 20 bases between. Germline values: CDR1 SGHRS, CDR2 YFSETQ. The CDR3 contains 18 residues. CDR3: CASSFAPGRGGNQETQYF. The CDR3 nucleotides are TGCGCCAGCAGCTTCGCCCCGGGGCGCGGAGGGAACCAAGAGACCCAGTACTTC.

This clonotype was seen at least ten times. Here the CDR3 reads CASMAGGYSNQPQHF. DNA for the CDR3: TGTGCCAGCATGGCGGGGGGGTATAGCAATCAGCCCCAGCATTTT. This chain joins TRBV6-2 or TRBV6-3 and TRBJ1-5; D might be TRBD1 (5 bases). Trimming shortened V by 7 bases and J by 0 bases, and 13 bases separated the two germline ends. In germline, CDR1 is MNHEY, CDR2 SVGEGT. The CDR3 totals 15 residues.

This clonotype has ten or more counts. The chain carries TRBV11-1 and TRBJ1-1, with 12 bases fitting TRBD1. This CDR3 is built from 16 residues. From germline, CDR1 is SGHAT and CDR2 FQDESV (reference sequence). After removal of 6 bases from V and 5 bases from J, the junction contained 10 bases not matched to a gene. The DNA for the CDR3 is TGTGCCAGCAGTCCCGGGACAGGGGGCGGTGGGACTGAAGCTTTCTTT. Protein: CASSPGTGGGGTEAFF. Variable domain in full (rest from reference TRBV11-1 and TRBJ1-1): EAEVAQSPRYKITEKSQAVAFWCDPISGHATLYWYRQILGQGPELLVQFQDESVVDDSQLPKDRFSAERLKGVDSTLKIQPAELGDSAMYLCASSPGTGGGGTEAFFGQGTRLTVV.

This chain connects TRBV7-2 to TRBJ2-1; TRBD1 aligns across 10 bases. Germline V lookup: CDR1 SGHTA, CDR2 FQGNSA. V shed 5 bases and J 2 bases; nucleotides not matched to a gene: 6. The CDR3 runs to 16 residues. CDR3 DNA: TGTGCCAGCAGCCTGACCGGGACAGGGGCCTACAATGAGCAGTTCTTC. It encodes CASSLTGTGAYNEQFF.

The genes are TRBV9 and TRBJ2-7; 11 bases are shared with TRBD2. This CDR3 spans 15 amino acids. The germline CDR1 and CDR2 sequences are SGDLS and YYNGEE. Trimming removed 1 base from V and 6 bases from J; junction bases left unmatched: 6. This CDR3 is CASSVTSGGFGEQYF. In DNA form, the CDR3 reads TGTGCCAGCAGCGTAACTAGCGGGGGCTTTGGCGAGCAGTACTTC.

This clonotype was seen a few times. The chain employs TRBV25-1 and TRBJ1-5; a possible D gene is TRBD1 (5 bases). V was clipped by 6 bases and J by 8 bases, with 14 bases between them. Per the germline V gene, CDR1 is MGHDK and CDR2 is SYGVNS. CDR3 length: 13 amino acids. The CDR3 sequence: CASRGGFGEPQHF. CDR3 sequence (DNA): TGTGCCAGCAGGGGGGGGTTTGGGGAGCCCCAGCATTTT.

The rearrangement uses TRBV28 and TRBJ2-7; D is unresolved. Germline CDR1 MDHEN, CDR2 SYDVKM. CDR3 size: 15 residues. The germline V and J ends were trimmed by 3 bases and 2 bases, with 14 bases remaining between them. CDR3 sequence: CASSLLTTSAYEQYF. CDR3 coding DNA: TGTGCCAGCAGTTTGCTGACAACATCGGCCTACGAGCAGTACTTC.

This clonotype was recorded many times. The chain links TRBV11-2 to TRBJ2-5, with a possible D match to TRBD2 (6 bases). There are 16 residues in the CDR3. Germline CDR1 reads SGHAT; CDR2 reads FQNNGV. Trimming shortened V by 5 bases and J by 5 bases, and 21 bases separated the two germline ends. The CDR3 nucleotides read TGTGCCAGCAGCCAGGAGCGGCAGGGCCGGGGGGAGACCCAGTACTTC. Protein sequence: CASSQERQGRGETQYF.

At least ten counts were recorded for this clonotype. This chain uses TRBV7-9 with TRBJ1-2; D gene ambiguous. V lost 1 base to trimming and J lost 4 bases, with 7 bases between them. The CDR3 runs 13 residues. CDR1 is SEHNR and CDR2 is FQNEAQ in the germline V gene (reference sequence). In DNA form, the CDR3 reads TGTGCCAGCAGCTTAGAACCTTTCTATGGCTACACCTTC. Protein product: CASSLEPFYGYTF.

The sample holds many counts of this clonotype. The rearrangement links TRBV6-1 to TRBJ2-5; D is perhaps TRBD1 (5 bases). The CDR3 spans 16 residues. Trimming took 4 bases from V and 2 from J, leaving 17 bases between them. In germline, CDR1 is MNHNS, CDR2 SASEGT. Here the CDR3 DNA reads TGTGCCAGCAGTGGGACAAATACCCTCTTTCAAGAGACCCAGTACTTC. Amino acid sequence: CASSGTNTLFQETQYF.

In this sample, this clonotype turned up many times. One end of the junction is discordant with germline, which a read error may explain. The chain is built from TRBV7-9 and TRBJ2-5, with D hard to call. This CDR3 has 14 residues. Germline CDR1 SEHNR, CDR2 FQNEAQ (reference sequence). CDR3 region: CASSFPPYQEIQYF. DNA for the CDR3: TGTGCCAGCAGCTTCCCTCCGTACCAAGAGATCCAGTACTTC.

This clonotype was recorded many times. V usage is TRBV4-2 and J usage is TRBJ2-7, with TRBD2 identical over 8 bases. Germline V gene lookup returns CDR1 LGHNA and CDR2 YNFKEQ. J was trimmed by 2 bases and V by 2 bases; bases with no gene match: 5. The CDR3 covers 15 residues. The CDR3 sequence is CASSQTGGAAYEQYF. Here the CDR3 DNA reads TGTGCCAGCAGCCAAACGGGAGGGGCCGCCTACGAGCAGTACTTC.

This clonotype showed up just once. This rearrangement joins TRBV12-3 or TRBV12-4 to TRBJ1-2; D is ambiguous. V gave up 2 bases and J gave up 4 bases, with 14 bases separating them. This CDR3 comprises 15 residues. This CDR3 reads CASSLSGRQIYGYTF. The CDR3 DNA reads as TGTGCCAGCAGTTTAAGTGGTCGTCAAATCTATGGCTACACCTTC.

This clonotype was picked up many times. This chain links TRBV6-1 with TRBJ2-5; D could derive from TRBD1 or TRBD2 (6 bases each). The length of the CDR3 is 14 residues. Germline CDR1 reads MNHNS; CDR2 reads SASEGT. Trimming removed 7 bases from V and 5 bases from J, with 17 bases in between. CDR3 loop: CASTLGGGEETQYF. In DNA, the CDR3 is TGTGCCAGCACCTTGGGGGGCGGTGAGGAGACCCAGTACTTC.

The rearrangement uses TRBV18 and TRBJ1-6; D gene unclear. The V end was cut by 2 bases, the J end by 10 bases, with 15 bases between. CDR1 and CDR2 (germline): KGHSH, LQKENI. The CDR3 is made up of 15 amino acids. This CDR3 is CASSPSVGSVSPLHF. The CDR3 DNA reads as TGTGCCAGCTCACCAAGTGTAGGAAGTGTATCACCCCTCCACTTT.

This chain links TRBV6-5 with TRBJ1-1, with 8 bases aligning to TRBD1. CDR1 is MNHEY, CDR2 SVGAGI, per germline. CDR3 length: 17 amino acids. The junction had 12 bases not matched to a gene; V was cut back by 3 bases and J by 3 bases. The CDR3 sequence is CASSYHSGGHWDTEAFF. The CDR3 region has the DNA TGTGCCAGCAGTTATCATTCAGGGGGCCATTGGGACACTGAAGCTTTCTTT.

This clonotype was picked up a small number of times. This chain's CDR3 is CASSPRTGTWEQYF. DNA for the CDR3: TGTGCCAGCAGCCCGCGGACCGGCACCTGGGAGCAGTACTTC. This sequence joins TRBV11-2 and TRBJ2-7; the D is unclear. Per the germline V gene, CDR1 is SGHAT and CDR2 is FQNNGV. This CDR3 region has 14 residues. V gave up 5 bases and J gave up 7 bases, with 18 bases separating them.

This clonotype was observed many times. The V and J genes are TRBV11-3 and TRBJ2-2; D not resolved. V was pared by 5 bases and J by 6 bases, with 7 bases between. Germline values: CDR1 SGHNT, CDR2 YENEEA. The CDR3 has 12 amino acids. Here the CDR3 reads CASSPFSGELFF. DNA of the CDR3: TGTGCCAGCAGCCCCTTTTCCGGGGAGCTGTTTTTT.

This clonotype has a count of ten or more. The chain has TRBV9 and TRBJ1-5; D is perhaps TRBD1 (5 bases). Germline loops: CDR1 SGDLS, CDR2 YYNGEE. This CDR3 contains 13 residues. V was clipped by 0 bases and J by 8 bases, with 9 bases between them. For the CDR3, the DNA is TGTGCCAGCAGCGTAGACGCGGGGGAGCCCCAGCATTTT. Residues: CASSVDAGEPQHF.